This T cell receptor (beta chain) was identified during a study of neurological immune-mediated disorders (dated by TCRdb to the late 2010s). Regarding the research as a whole: Peripheral blood TCR-beta repertoires from HTLV-I-associated myelopathy (HAM/TSP) patients, multiple sclerosis patients and healthy controls were compared by UMI-based sequencing. Longitudinal samples, technical triplicates and paired sorted CD4+ and CD8+ T-cell subsets, alongside PBMC samples, were included among the roughly 100 TCR-beta libraries. The cohort was made up of 68 subjects, consisting of some 14 HAM/TSP patients, some 34 multiple sclerosis patients and about 20 healthy controls. Paper-wide results and their limitations: TCR clonal expansion was highest in HAM/TSP patients and lowest in MS patients, with MS patients falling below even healthy controls. Across subjects, expanded clones never shared an identical CDR3 amino acid sequence, which suggests that the TCR-beta repertoires in every group were private.

According to the germline V gene (reference sequence), CDR1 reads SEHNR and CDR2 reads FQNEAQ. Measured from the cysteine to the phenylalanine, the CDR3 is 14 residues long. The entry retains the CDR3 DNA only, 42 bases that are in frame from base 1. V is pared back by 7 bases and J by 3 bases, with 16 bases lying between the germline termini. cDNA was synthesized by template-switch 5'RACE using a primer carrying a 10-nucleotide random unique molecular identifier by which each TCR transcript was tagged. Every sequencing run covered 15-18 subjects and yielded more than 180 million TCR-beta sequences. The RNeasy kit was used for extraction of total RNA. Using the KAPA Real-time Library Amplification kit, TCR-beta VDJ regions were amplified with primers for the TCR constant region and the 5'RACE anchor. Sample indexes and Illumina adaptors were added in a first PCR, after which library yield was increased in a second PCR. After Ampure bead purification, the roughly 650 bp TCR product was size-selected on a 2% E-gel SizeSelection system. Before pooling, libraries had their quality checked on a Bioanalyzer, their concentration measured with Qubit, and their quantity determined with the Kapa Library Quantification kit. An Illumina HiSeq 2500 was used to sequence the libraries paired-end at 2 x 150 bp. To increase sequence diversity, about 25-31% phiX was spiked into each library pool. The original methods were these. Quality-filtered reads were processed with the UMI-based MiGEC pipeline, and over 80% of raw TCR sequences were removed by the MiGEC pipeline during error correction. IMGT germline references were used for aligning VDJ genes, and each clonotype was defined as a unique CDR3 amino acid sequence together with its V-J genes. Clonal expansion, Shannon diversity, and CDR3 relatedness (CalcPairwiseDistances, ClusterSamples) were evaluated with VDJtools, and phylogenetic trees were built with CLCbio workbench. Using coefficient-of-variation modelling across technical triplicates, the study counted a clone as expanded if it had at least 8 unique UMIs. Starting from the raw public reads, TCRdb applied fastp trimming at Q25, assembled clones with MiXCR and retained in-frame beta chains. Rows matching on CDR3 protein sequence are summarized as one entry with the most common DNA and genes. These V and J calls originate from TCRdb's pipeline instead of the authors' own analysis. Across this sample there are 40,000 or so distinct CDR3 sequences, with about 7% seen only once. The leading ten clones occupy about 4.6% of the sample.

This clonotype has just a few counts. The target of this receptor is not known. Base-call qualities are not available, and no considerably larger clone is one nucleotide away. The healthy controls were volunteers from blood banks in Maryland, USA. For the unsorted PBMC libraries, 2 million PBMCs were stored in RNAlater at -80 degrees C until RNA extraction and were used to generate the libraries. PBMCs were separated from peripheral blood using Ficoll-Hypaque density gradient centrifugation and then cryopreserved in liquid nitrogen. Source material: PBMCs. The rearranged segments are TRBV7-9 and TRBJ2-7; D gene: possibly TRBD2, on 6 matching bases. The TCR comes from a woman aged 40 to 49 in good health. The CDR3 amino acid sequence is: CASIKGDGSYEQYF. The nucleotide sequence reads TGTGCCAGCATTAAAGGCGACGGGAGCTACGAGCAGTACTTC.